This T cell receptor beta chain derives from a study of cytomegalovirus exposure and HLA in healthy donors. Study-level findings and limits: V- and J-gene trimming in TCR beta was tied to a missense DCLRE1C variant by an analysis performed later. What a later analysis showed was that several of the most significant clusters appeared linked to common viral pathogens. Rarity characterized most TCR sequences, yet some public TCRs appeared in many donors.

Turning to this clone: What it recognizes is unknown.

This CDR3 has 17 residues. V was pared by 0 bases and J by 3 bases, with 19 bases between. Germline V lookup: CDR1 SGDLS, CDR2 YYNGEE. 13 Jbeta primers and 60 Vbeta primers were used for the PCR. Profiling relied on immunoSEQ multiplex PCR, and the TCRdb table lists in-frame clones only, not all of them. Among fewer than 150,000 clones listed, approximately 76% were seen once. The chain uses TRBV9 and TRBJ2-7; possibly TRBD2 for D (6 bases). The sequencing sample was made of PBMCs. This sequence was found in a man between 45 and 60 years old in good health and CMV-seropositive. In DNA, the CDR3 is TGTGCCAGCAGCGTAGGCCCCATCGGGGGTGCCAACTACGAGCAGTACTTC. As protein: CASSVGPIGGANYEQYF.